Shown below are 30 T cell receptor beta chains from a single sample sequenced in a study of blood T cell repertoires in COVID-19. Sequenced by immunoSEQ multiplex PCR; TCRdb stores in-frame clones only, minus some. The profile shows 45,000 to 55,000 clones, 82% of them singletons. The sample taken for sequencing was peripheral blood. Every receptor here comes from a man older than 75 with COVID-19, enrolled during active disease.

The chain combines TRBV21-1 with TRBJ1-3; the table's D call, TRBD1, has no DNA check behind it. TRBV21-1 is recorded as a pseudogene. This CDR3 region has 19 residues. The CDR3: CASSPRKLYQGLSGNTIYF. CDR3 DNA: TGTGCCAGCAGCCCCAGAAAGCTTTACCAGGGATTATCTGGAAACACCATATATTTT.

This clone has more than one count but fewer than ten. The chain uses TRBV4-1 and TRBJ2-2; D is unclear. Trimming took 6 bases from V and 2 from J, leaving 10 bases between them. The CDR3 consists of 14 residues. The germline V gene has CDR1 MGHRA and CDR2 YSYEKL. The CDR3 loop is CASRKNLNTGELFF. The CDR3 nucleotides read TGCGCCAGCAGGAAGAACTTAAACACCGGGGAGCTGTTTTTT.

The rearrangement uses TRBV19 and TRBJ1-2; TRBD1 is a possible D gene (6 bases). Trimming stripped 4 bases from V and 6 bases from J, with 6 bases between. The CDR3 has 11 amino acids. From germline, CDR1 is LNHDA and CDR2 SQIVND (reference sequence). CDR3: CASSKGDGYTF. CDR3 DNA sequence: TGTGCCAGTAGTAAGGGGGATGGCTACACCTTC.

The chain recombines TRBV19 with TRBJ2-6; tentatively, D is TRBD1 (5 bases). CDR3 size: 16 residues. Germline V gene data show CDR1 as LNHDA and CDR2 as SQIVND (reference sequence). The V end was cut by 5 bases, the J end by 4 bases, with 15 bases between. This CDR3 reads CASSVQGRGGANVLTF. CDR3 sequence (DNA): TGTGCCAGTAGTGTTCAGGGCCGAGGAGGGGCCAACGTCCTGACTTTC.

This rearrangement joins TRBV19 to TRBJ2-4, with 11 bases lining up with TRBD2. Germline V CDR1 and CDR2: LNHDA, SQIVND (reference sequence). Trimming removed 3 bases from V and 0 bases from J; junction bases left unmatched: 4. CDR3 size: 17 residues. For the CDR3, the DNA is TGTGCCAGTAGTATGCTAGCGGGGGGACTAGCCAAAAACATTCAGTACTTC. Residues: CASSMLAGGLAKNIQYF. Supplemented by reference TRBV19 and TRBJ2-4, the full variable domain reads DGGITQSPKYLFRKEGQNVTLSCEQNLNHDAMYWYRQDPGQGLRLIYYSQIVNDFQKGDIAEGYSVSREKKESFPLTVTSAQKNPTAFYLCASSMLAGGLAKNIQYFGAGTRLSVL.

The rearrangement joins TRBV3-1 (or the pseudogene TRBV3-2) to TRBJ2-5; 7 nucleotides agree with TRBD2. Per germline, CDR1 LGHDT and CDR2 YNNKEL (reference sequence). V trimming: 1 base; J trimming: 2 bases; junction bases outside the gene matches: 4. There are 15 residues in the CDR3. The CDR3 is CASSQGSGLQETQYF. The CDR3 DNA reads as TGTGCCAGCAGCCAAGGTAGCGGGCTTCAAGAGACCCAGTACTTC.

This clone was recorded a few times. V usage is TRBV4-2 and J usage is TRBJ2-4, with TRBD2 matching over 7 bases. The ends lost 1 base at V and 0 bases at J; junction bases unmatched: 9. The CDR3 contains 18 residues. Germline V gives CDR1 LGHNA, CDR2 YNFKEQ. Here the CDR3 reads CASSQGGGASLAKNIQYF. The DNA of the CDR3 is TGTGCCAGCAGCCAAGGCGGGGGTGCCTCTCTAGCCAAAAACATTCAGTACTTC.

This chain uses TRBV5-4 with TRBJ2-1, with D possibly matching TRBD2 (6 bases). Germline assignment: CDR1 SGHNT and CDR2 YYREEE (reference sequence). This CDR3 is 16 amino acids long. The germline V and J ends were trimmed by 1 base and 0 bases, with 11 bases remaining between them. CDR3 sequence reads: CASSLKDGGSYNEQFF. CDR3 DNA: TGTGCCAGCAGCTTGAAAGACGGGGGCTCCTACAATGAGCAGTTCTTC. The whole variable domain, remainder taken from reference TRBV5-4 and TRBJ2-1, is ETGVTQSPTHLIKTRGQQVTLRCSSQSGHNTVSWYQQALGQGPQFIFQYYREEENGRGNFPPRFSGLQFPNYSSELNVNALELDDSALYLCASSLKDGGSYNEQFFGPGTRLTVL.

The chain combines TRBV4-3 with TRBJ1-3; 7 nucleotides agree with TRBD1. Looked up from germline, CDR1 is LGHNA and CDR2 is YSLEER. The trim removed 0 bases at V and 2 bases at J, leaving 4 bases unmatched. The CDR3 has 16 residues. CDR3 sequence reads: CASSQDQGVPGNTIYF. CDR3 nucleotides: TGCGCCAGCAGCCAAGATCAGGGGGTTCCTGGAAACACCATATATTTT.

This chain uses TRBV24-1 with TRBJ1-2; 7 bases line up with TRBD1. Germline V CDR1 and CDR2: KGHDR, SFDVKD. This CDR3 contains 15 residues. Trimming cost V 7 bases and J 8 bases; bases outside gene matches: 15. The CDR3 region has the DNA TGTGCCACCAGACCCGCGGGACAGTCTGTTGAAGGCTACACCTTC. This gives the protein CATRPAGQSVEGYTF.

The chain joins TRBV9 to TRBJ1-3, with D possibly being TRBD1 (5 bases). The CDR3 is 16 residues long. The ends were cut back, 0 bases at V and 3 bases at J, with 13 bases in the middle. Germline CDR1 is SGDLS and CDR2 is YYNGEE. CDR3 sequence reads: CASSVGAGHDGNTIYF. The CDR3 DNA is TGTGCCAGCAGCGTAGGAGCAGGGCATGATGGAAACACCATATATTTT.

V and J are TRBV15 and TRBJ1-2; D remains ambiguous. The germline V gene has CDR1 LNHNV and CDR2 YYDKDF (reference sequence). This CDR3 is built from 14 residues. Trimming cost V 5 bases and J 4 bases, with 14 bases left between them. CDR3 DNA sequence: TGTGCCACCAGCCCGAGAACGGAGCTCTATGGCTACACCTTC. It translates to CATSPRTELYGYTF.

CDR3 in amino acids: CASSQAGDRGYGYTF. CDR3 DNA sequence: TGTGCCAGCAGTCAAGCAGGGGACAGGGGTTATGGCTACACCTTC. The chain recombines TRBV27 with TRBJ1-2; 10 bases are shared with TRBD1. Germline loops: CDR1 MNHEY, CDR2 SMNVEV (reference sequence). The CDR3 runs to 15 residues. The ends lost 5 bases at V and 5 bases at J; junction bases unmatched: 8.

Worth noting for this clone: The germline gene is not matched at one end of the junction; a read error may be the cause. The V call is TRBV3-1 (or the pseudogene TRBV3-2), the J call TRBJ2-2; a weak D match, TRBD2 (5 bases). The CDR3 runs to 12 residues. Germline V gives CDR1 LGHDT, CDR2 YNNKEL (reference sequence). The CDR3 region is CASSQEGRGAVF. The CDR3 DNA sequence: TGTGCCAGCAGCCAAGAAGGCCGGGGAGCTGTTTTT.

The chain recombines TRBV6-5 with TRBJ1-6, with D possibly matching TRBD1 (5 bases). The germline V gene has CDR1 MNHEY and CDR2 SVGAGI. V lost 10 bases to trimming and J lost 10 bases, with 17 bases between them. The CDR3 extends over 13 amino acids. The CDR3 spells CATTPRVYSPLHF. Here the CDR3 DNA reads TGTGCCACCACGCCCAGGGTATACTCACCCCTCCACTTT.

V is TRBV10-3 and J is TRBJ1-6; unclear D gene. V gave up 0 bases and J gave up 0 bases, with 6 bases separating them. In germline, CDR1 is ENHRY, CDR2 SYGVKD. The CDR3 totals 16 residues. Here the CDR3 reads CAISESRDSYNSPLHF. The CDR3 bases are TGTGCCATCAGTGAGTCGAGGGACTCCTATAATTCACCCCTCCACTTT.

The chain couples TRBV19 to TRBJ1-5; 7 nucleotides agree with TRBD1. The J segment lost 5 bases and the V segment lost 5 bases, leaving 3 bases of the junction unmatched. This CDR3 contains 13 residues. In germline, CDR1 is LNHDA, CDR2 SQIVND (reference sequence). The CDR3 DNA sequence: TGTGCCAGTAGTGACAGGGACGATCAGCCCCAGCATTTT. Translated, it gives CASSDRDDQPQHF.

V usage is TRBV18 and J usage is TRBJ2-7; 9 positions match TRBD1. Germline loops: CDR1 KGHSH, CDR2 LQKENI. Trimming at V came to 1 base and at J to 5 bases, leaving 6 bases not matched to a gene. The length of the CDR3 is 15 residues. The CDR3 here is CASSPLGQGPHEQYF. Written as DNA, the CDR3 is TGTGCCAGCTCACCACTCGGACAGGGGCCGCACGAGCAGTACTTC.

A few counts support this clone. The chain employs TRBV28 and TRBJ1-6; D remains ambiguous. The V gene lost 8 bases and the J gene lost 0 bases, with 17 bases spanning the gap. Germline V gene lookup returns CDR1 MDHEN and CDR2 SYDVKM. The CDR3 totals 17 residues. The CDR3 loop is CASLRSGGSSYNSPLHF. Written as DNA, the CDR3 is TGTGCCAGCCTGCGGTCCGGCGGGAGCTCCTATAATTCACCCCTCCACTTT.

This chain joins TRBV19 and TRBJ1-5, with TRBD1 matching over 8 bases. The V gene's germline CDR1 is LNHDA and CDR2 SQIVND (reference sequence). V lost 4 bases to trimming and J lost 2 bases; unmatched junction nucleotides: 7. The length of the CDR3 is 16 residues. Here the CDR3 DNA reads TGTGCCAGTAGTACCCAGGGGGCGCGGGGCAATCAGCCCCAGCATTTT. This gives the protein CASSTQGARGNQPQHF.

The rearrangement uses TRBV6-1 and TRBJ2-7; TRBD1 matches at 9 bases. This CDR3 has 15 amino acids. V gave up 2 bases and J gave up 6 bases; unmatched junction bases: 8. The germline V gene encodes CDR1 MNHNS and CDR2 SASEGT. CDR3 amino acids: CASSEQGTGLSEQYF. CDR3 coding DNA: TGTGCCAGCAGTGAACAAGGGACAGGGTTAAGCGAGCAGTACTTC.

The chain recombines TRBV27 with TRBJ2-3; TRBD2 is a possible D gene (6 bases). V was cut by 1 base and J by 1 base, with 21 bases left in between. The CDR3 totals 19 residues. Per the germline V gene, CDR1 is MNHEY and CDR2 is SMNVEV (reference sequence). As DNA, the CDR3 is TGTGCCAGCAGTTTATTTTCGGGGCCCCGGAGGGCCCGCACAGATACGCAGTATTTT. Its translation is CASSLFSGPRRARTDTQYF.

The genes are TRBV7-6 and TRBJ1-1; 8 nucleotides agree with TRBD1. Germline V gene lookup returns CDR1 SGHVS and CDR2 FNYEAQ. Germline trimming cut 2 bases from V and 10 bases from J; bases unmatched to any gene: 12. The CDR3 has 15 amino acids. The CDR3 protein is CASSLSTGTQGAAFF. The CDR3 DNA reads as TGTGCCAGCAGCTTATCTACGGGGACGCAGGGGGCAGCTTTCTTT.

This chain links TRBV6-2 or TRBV6-3 with TRBJ2-7; a weak D match, TRBD2 (5 bases). Deletions cut 6 bases from V and 5 bases from J, with 14 bases between. The CDR3 extends over 13 amino acids. Germline V gives CDR1 MNHEY, CDR2 SVGEGT. The CDR3 loop is CASSEPGLHEQYV. As DNA, the CDR3 is TGTGCCAGCAGCGAACCAGGACTGCACGAGCAGTACGTC.

This rearrangement joins TRBV30 to TRBJ1-4, with 8 bases lining up with TRBD1. This CDR3 region has 14 residues. The junction had 8 bases not matched to a gene; V was cut back by 3 bases and J by 8 bases. The germline CDR1 and CDR2 sequences are GTSNPN and SVGIG (reference sequence). CDR3 DNA sequence: TGTGCCTGGAGATACAGGGGGATTCGGGAAAAACTGTTTTTT. Its translation: CAWRYRGIREKLFF.

V and J are TRBV2 and TRBJ2-3; possible D gene TRBD2, 5 bases. This CDR3 spans 15 amino acids. V was trimmed by 1 base and J by 3 bases, leaving 11 bases between them. Germline V gives CDR1 SNHLY, CDR2 FYNNEI. The CDR3 loop is CASSEDRGRTDTQYF. DNA for the CDR3: TGTGCCAGCAGTGAAGACCGGGGTAGGACAGATACGCAGTATTTT.

This chain joins TRBV18 and TRBJ1-1; TRBD1 matches 7 bases. The CDR3 loop spans 15 amino acids. The germline gives CDR1 KGHSH, CDR2 LQKENI. The V and J ends lost 0 bases and 5 bases, in that order; junction bases with no gene match: 6. CDR3 region: CASSPPTGRGTEAFF. For the CDR3, the DNA is TGTGCCAGCTCACCACCGACAGGGCGTGGAACTGAAGCTTTCTTT.

The V gene is TRBV7-9, the J gene TRBJ2-3; TRBD2 is a possible D gene (6 bases). The V gene's germline CDR1 is SEHNR and CDR2 FQNEAQ (reference sequence). This CDR3 has 18 amino acids. V lost 4 bases and J 0 bases, leaving 20 bases between the germline ends. The CDR3 loop reads CASSSGLAASISTDTQYF. The CDR3 DNA reads TGTGCCAGCAGCTCTGGATTAGCGGCATCTATTAGCACAGATACGCAGTATTTT.

V usage is TRBV18 and J usage is TRBJ2-5; 8 bases fit TRBD1. Germline lookup yields CDR1 KGHSH and CDR2 LQKENI. The V and J ends lost 5 bases and 4 bases, in that order; junction bases with no gene match: 3. This CDR3 contains 13 residues. The CDR3 DNA follows: TGTGCCAGCTCAGCGGACAGGGCAGAGACCCAGTACTTC. Its translation: CASSADRAETQYF.

This chain connects TRBV19 to TRBJ2-3; a possible D gene is TRBD1 (5 bases). CDR3 length: 15 residues. Trimming cost V 7 bases and J 4 bases, with 18 bases left between them. CDR1 is LNHDA and CDR2 is SQIVND in the germline V gene (reference sequence). The CDR3 is CASTPDPGLPDTQYF. DNA of the CDR3: TGTGCCAGTACCCCCGACCCAGGGCTCCCAGATACGCAGTATTTT. Complete variable domain (other parts from reference TRBV19 and TRBJ2-3): DGGITQSPKYLFRKEGQNVTLSCEQNLNHDAMYWYRQDPGQGLRLIYYSQIVNDFQKGDIAEGYSVSREKKESFPLTVTSAQKNPTAFYLCASTPDPGLPDTQYFGPGTRLTVL.